This TCR beta chain derives from a study of control samples from healthy donors and cancer patients. Measured with immunoSEQ multiplex PCR; TCRdb has only the in-frame clones, and not every one. The sample has 150,000 to 180,000 clones, nearly 95% seen once. The sequenced material came from blood. The clonotype originates from a man between 50 and 59 years old in good health.

CDR3 nucleotides: TGCAGCGTTGACCTTCGACTAGCGGCTAGCACAGATACGCAGTATTTT. Its protein is CSVDLRLAASTDTQYF. The rearrangement links TRBV29-1 to TRBJ2-3; 9 bases map to TRBD2. The CDR3 is made up of 16 amino acids. V trimming: 3 bases; J trimming: 0 bases; junction bases outside the gene matches: 7. The germline V gene encodes CDR1 SQVTM and CDR2 ANQGSEA.